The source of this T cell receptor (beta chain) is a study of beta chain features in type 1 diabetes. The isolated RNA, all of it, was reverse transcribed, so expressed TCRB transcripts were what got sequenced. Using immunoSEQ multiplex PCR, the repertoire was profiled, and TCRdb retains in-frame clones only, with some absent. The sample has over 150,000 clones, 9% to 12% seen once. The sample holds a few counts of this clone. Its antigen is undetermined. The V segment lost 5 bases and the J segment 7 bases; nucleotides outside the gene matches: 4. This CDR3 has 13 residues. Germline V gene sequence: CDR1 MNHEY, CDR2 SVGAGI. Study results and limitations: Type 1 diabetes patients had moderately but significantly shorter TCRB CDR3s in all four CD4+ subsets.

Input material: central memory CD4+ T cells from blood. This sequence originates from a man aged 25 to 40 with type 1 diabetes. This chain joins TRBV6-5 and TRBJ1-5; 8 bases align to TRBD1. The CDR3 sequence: CASSVDRGQPQHF. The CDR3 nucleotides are TGTGCCAGCAGTGTTGACAGGGGACAGCCCCAGCATTTT.